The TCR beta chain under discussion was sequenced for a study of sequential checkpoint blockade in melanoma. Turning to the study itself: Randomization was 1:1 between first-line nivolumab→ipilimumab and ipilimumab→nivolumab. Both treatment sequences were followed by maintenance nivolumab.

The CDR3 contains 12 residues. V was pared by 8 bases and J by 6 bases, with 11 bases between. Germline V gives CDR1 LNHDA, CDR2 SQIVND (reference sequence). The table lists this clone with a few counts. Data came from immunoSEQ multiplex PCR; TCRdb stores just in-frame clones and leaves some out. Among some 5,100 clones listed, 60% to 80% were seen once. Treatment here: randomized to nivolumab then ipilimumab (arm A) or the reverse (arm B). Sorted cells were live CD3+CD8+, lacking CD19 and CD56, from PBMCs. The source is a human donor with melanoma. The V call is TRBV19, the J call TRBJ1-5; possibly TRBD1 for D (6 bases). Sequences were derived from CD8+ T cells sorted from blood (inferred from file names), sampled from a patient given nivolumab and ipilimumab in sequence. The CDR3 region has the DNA TGTGCCAGTGGGGAAGGGGGTCAGCCCCAGCATTTT. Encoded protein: CASGEGGQPQHF.